The 30 T cell receptor beta chains below all came from one sample that was sequenced in a study of glioma-infiltrating T cells. The iRepertoire nested amplicon-rescue multiplex PCR amplified TCR alpha and beta CDR3s from RNA. TCRdb called the multiplex PCR reads again in MiXCR, with one record for every CDR3 protein. The sample gives 400,000 or so distinct CDR3 sequences, roughly two fifths of which show up once; about 11% is in the top ten. The sequencing input was glioma tissue, nonneoplastic brain tissue, or PBMCs (not recorded which). These receptors came from a human donor with low-grade glioma or glioblastoma, undergoing nonglioma brain surgery, or in good health (not recorded which).

This clonotype was found a few times. V gene TRBV7-6 combines with J gene TRBJ1-1; tentatively, D is TRBD1 (6 bases). Germline V gene data show CDR1 as SGHVS and CDR2 as FNYEAQ. This CDR3 spans 16 amino acids. V lost 5 bases and J lost 0, with 16 bases in between. As DNA, the CDR3 is TGTGCCAGCAGCCCCGAACTTACAGGGATGAACACTGAAGCTTTCTTT. This gives the protein CASSPELTGMNTEAFF. The full variable domain, in which reference TRBV7-6 and TRBJ1-1 provide the parts outside the CDR3, is GAGVSQSPRYKVTKRGQDVALRCDPISGHVSLYWYRQALGQGPEFLTYFNYEAQQDKSGLPNDRFSAERPEGSISTLTIQRTEQRDSAMYRCASSPELTGMNTEAFFGQGTRLTVV.

Only a few counts were recorded for this clonotype. The V gene is TRBV7-2, the J gene TRBJ1-5; maybe TRBD1 (5 bases). With 4 bases removed from V and 5 bases from J, the gap between germline ends came to 6 bases. Germline assignment: CDR1 SGHTA and CDR2 FQGNSA. The CDR3 contains 12 residues. The DNA of the CDR3 is TGTGCCAGCAGCTGGGGGGATCAGCCCCAGCATTTT. The encoded protein is CASSWGDQPQHF.

Details on this clonotype: Compared with germline, one end of the junction differs, possibly owing to a read error. The chain combines TRBV7-3 with TRBJ2-7, with D perhaps TRBD2 (6 bases). Germline V gene data show CDR1 as SGHTA and CDR2 as FQGTGA. This CDR3 region has 15 residues. As DNA, the CDR3 is TGTGTCAGCAGCTGGACCCCCGGGAGCTCCTACGAGCAGTACTTC. Amino acids: CVSSWTPGSSYEQYF.

This clonotype was recorded at least ten times. The chain combines TRBV27 with TRBJ1-2; a possible D gene is TRBD1 (6 bases). The CDR3 totals 16 residues. The V end lost 0 bases, the J end lost 3 bases, and 14 bases lay between the germline ends. CDR1 MNHEY and CDR2 SMNVEV come from the germline V gene (reference sequence). The CDR3: CASSLSPQGGDYGYTF. The CDR3 DNA reads TGTGCCAGCAGTTTATCTCCACAGGGCGGTGACTATGGCTACACCTTC.

By its share, this clonotype is medium-sized (0.01 to 0.1%). The chain has TRBV27 and TRBJ2-1; no definite D call. The V gene lost 0 bases and the J gene lost 0 bases, with 9 bases spanning the gap. Germline CDR1 MNHEY, CDR2 SMNVEV (reference sequence). The CDR3 has 16 residues. CDR3 sequence (DNA): TGTGCCAGCAGTTTATCGTCCTTCAGCTCCTACAATGAGCAGTTCTTC. It encodes CASSLSSFSSYNEQFF.

The rearrangement links TRBV7-9 to TRBJ2-7; maybe TRBD2 (5 bases). The germline gives CDR1 SEHNR, CDR2 FQNEAQ (reference sequence). The CDR3 loop spans 16 amino acids. V was clipped by 0 bases and J by 3 bases, with 15 bases between them. CDR3 sequence reads: CASSLAVGEQSYEQYF. The CDR3 DNA reads as TGTGCCAGCAGCTTAGCGGTCGGGGAACAGAGCTACGAGCAGTACTTC. Full variable domain (rest looked up from reference TRBV7-9 and TRBJ2-7): DTGVSQNPRHKITKRGQNVTFRCDPISEHNRLYWYRQTLGQGPEFLTYFQNEAQLEKSRLLSDRFSAERPKGSFSTLEIQRTEQGDSAMYLCASSLAVGEQSYEQYFGPGTRLTVT.

A few counts support this clonotype. The J gene is TRBJ1-5, the V gene TRBV2; TRBD1 agrees at 7 bases. Germline CDR1 SNHLY, CDR2 FYNNEI. V dropped 8 bases and J dropped 0; count of bases not matched to a gene: 7. CDR3 length: 15 amino acids. The CDR3 sequence: CASRGTAYSNQPQHF. CDR3 in DNA: TGTGCCAGCCGCGGGACAGCATATAGCAATCAGCCCCAGCATTTT.

This clonotype was detected a few times. This chain links TRBV6-2 or TRBV6-3 with TRBJ2-3; the match to TRBD2 covers 9 bases. Germline values: CDR1 MNHEY, CDR2 SVGEGT. The CDR3 length is 17 residues. Trimming removed 0 bases from V and 5 bases from J; junction bases left unmatched: 9. The CDR3 region has the DNA TGTGCCAGCAGTTACTCCTACGTAGCGGGAGCGGAAGATACGCAGTATTTT. Its protein is CASSYSYVAGAEDTQYF.

The chain couples TRBV7-6 to TRBJ1-6, with TRBD1 identical over 11 bases. The CDR3 spans 13 residues. Unmatched junction bases numbered 2, after V lost 5 bases and J lost 11 bases. In germline, CDR1 is SGHVS, CDR2 FNYEAQ. The CDR3 region has the DNA TGTGCCAGCAGCCCGGGACAGGGGGCACCCCTCCACTTT. It is translated as CASSPGQGAPLHF. Variable domain in full (rest from reference TRBV7-6 and TRBJ1-6): GAGVSQSPRYKVTKRGQDVALRCDPISGHVSLYWYRQALGQGPEFLTYFNYEAQQDKSGLPNDRFSAERPEGSISTLTIQRTEQRDSAMYRCASSPGQGAPLHFGNGTRLTVT.

The gene calls are TRBV7-3 and TRBJ2-6; no clear D gene. This CDR3 is built from 15 residues. The germline V and J ends were trimmed by 5 bases and 0 bases, with 8 bases remaining between them. Per the germline V gene, CDR1 is SGHTA and CDR2 is FQGTGA. CDR3 DNA sequence: TGTGCCAGCAGCATACAGCACTCTGGGGCCAACGTCCTGACTTTC. It translates to CASSIQHSGANVLTF.

The chain employs TRBV4-1 and TRBJ1-3; D is unclear. The CDR3 is made up of 15 amino acids. V lost 0 bases and J 0 bases, leaving 6 bases between the germline ends. The germline CDR1 and CDR2 sequences are MGHRA and YSYEKL. CDR3 sequence: CASSQDGVSGNTIYF. The DNA for the CDR3 is TGCGCCAGCAGCCAAGACGGCGTCTCTGGAAACACCATATATTTT.

J is TRBJ2-7 and V is TRBV4-1; D may be TRBD2 (6 bases). This CDR3 is built from 13 residues. V gave up 1 base and J gave up 5 bases, with 9 bases separating them. Germline V CDR1 and CDR2: MGHRA, YSYEKL. CDR3 sequence (DNA): TGCGCCAGCAGCCAAGTCGGGAGTAACGAGCAGTACTTC. Encoded protein: CASSQVGSNEQYF.

The genes are TRBV20-1 and TRBJ1-6; D gene unclear. This CDR3 region has 17 residues. CDR1 and CDR2 from the germline V gene are DFQATT and SNEGSKA (reference sequence). V was trimmed by 3 bases and J by 7 bases, leaving 22 bases between them. Here the CDR3 reads CSASHSLALELNSPLHF. The DNA of the CDR3 is TGCAGTGCTAGTCACTCCCTGGCGTTGGAGTTGAATTCACCCCTCCACTTT.

As to this clonotype: A much larger clone differs from this one at a single base, so this may be a read error. The chain has TRBV28 and TRBJ2-2; D is possibly TRBD2 (5 bases). The length of the CDR3 is 13 residues. Germline V CDR1 and CDR2: MDHEN, SYDVKM. The CDR3 DNA is TGTGCCAGCAGTACCGGTGCCCCCGGGGATCTGTTTTTT. It translates to CASSTGAPGDLFF. Full variable domain (missing parts from reference TRBV28 and TRBJ2-2): DVKVTQSSRYLVKRTGEKVFLECVQDMDHENMFWYRQDPGLGLRLIYFSYDVKMKEKGDIPEGYSVSREKKERFSLILESASTNQTSMYLCASSTGAPGDLFFGEGSRLTVL.

This clonotype was observed a few times. The chain links TRBV24-1 to TRBJ2-1; D is unresolved. The length of the CDR3 is 13 residues. Germline V CDR1 and CDR2: KGHDR, SFDVKD. The V end was cut by 6 bases, the J end by 3 bases, with 8 bases between. CDR3 DNA sequence: TGTGCCACCAGTACAGTACTCTACAATGAGCAGTTCTTC. Translation: CATSTVLYNEQFF.

This rearrangement joins TRBV7-9 to TRBJ2-7; no reliable D call. The end of the DNA aligns better with TRBJ2-1, so the J call may be wrong. CDR3 length: 16 residues. Germline loops: CDR1 SEHNR, CDR2 FQNEAQ (reference sequence). The CDR3 protein is CASTTDLEDSYNEQFF. For the CDR3, the DNA is TGTGCCAGCACCACGGACCTCGAAGACTCCTACAATGAGCAGTTCTTC.

To note about this clonotype: The junction departs from the called germline gene at one end, perhaps through a read error. The chain carries TRBV28 and TRBJ1-4, with D hard to call. In germline, CDR1 is MDHEN, CDR2 SYDVKM. The CDR3 totals 15 residues. The chain's CDR3 is CASSYSQVVYEELFF. The CDR3 DNA reads TGTGCCAGCAGTTACTCCCAGGTGGTCTATGAAGAACTGTTTTTT.

This clonotype was counted at least ten times. The J gene is TRBJ1-5, the V gene TRBV20-1; D gene uncertain. The germline gives CDR1 DFQATT, CDR2 SNEGSKA (reference sequence). The ends were cut back, 4 bases at V and 4 bases at J, with 11 bases in the middle. The CDR3 is 13 residues long. CDR3 nucleotides: TGCAGTGCTAATCGGGGTCCGAATCAGCCCCAGCATTTT. Its protein is CSANRGPNQPQHF.

As for this clonotype: A single base separates this from a much larger clone, so it may be a read error. The rearrangement uses TRBV6-6 and TRBJ2-1, with 10 bases fitting TRBD2. V lost 1 base to trimming and J lost 6 bases; unmatched junction nucleotides: 9. The CDR3 has 17 amino acids. Germline-derived CDR1 and CDR2 are MNHNY and SVGAGI (reference sequence). The CDR3 is CASSYFGTSAYGNEQFF. CDR3 coding DNA: TGTGCCAGCAGTTACTTTGGGACTAGCGCTTACGGCAATGAGCAGTTCTTC.

This clonotype was detected a few times. The CDR3 loop is CASSMVGGEQYF. CDR3 nucleotide sequence: TGTGCCAGCAGCATGGTCGGCGGCGAGCAGTACTTC. This sequence joins TRBV7-9 and TRBJ2-7; D uncertain. Trimming removed 5 bases from V and 6 bases from J, with 11 bases in between. From germline, CDR1 is SEHNR and CDR2 FQNEAQ (reference sequence). This CDR3 contains 12 residues.

This clonotype was recorded many times. The chain links TRBV20-1 to TRBJ1-5; weak D call: TRBD1 (6 bases). Germline values: CDR1 DFQATT, CDR2 SNEGSKA (reference sequence). Trimming took 5 bases from V and 9 from J, leaving 14 bases between them. The CDR3 length is 12 residues. The CDR3 DNA reads as TGCAGTGCTCACAACAGGGAGGGGCCCCAGCATTTT. As protein: CSAHNREGPQHF.

For this clonotype: Just one base apart from a much larger clone, this may be a read error. The DNA for the CDR3 is TGCAGTGCTAGAGACTACCAGCTTCGGTCCTACGAGCAGTACTTC. It is translated as CSARDYQLRSYEQYF. The chain is built from TRBV20-1 and TRBJ2-7; D ambiguous. Trimming stripped 0 bases from V and 1 base from J, with 13 bases between. The CDR3 has 15 residues. Germline V gives CDR1 DFQATT, CDR2 SNEGSKA (reference sequence).

Only a few counts were recorded for this clonotype. The genes are TRBV20-1 and TRBJ2-7, with 7 nucleotides matching TRBD2. The CDR3 has 13 amino acids. Germline CDR1 reads DFQATT; CDR2 reads SNEGSKA (reference sequence). V was pared by 6 bases and J by 2 bases, with 7 bases of the junction left unmatched. The CDR3 sequence: CSAPGLPTYEQYF. CDR3 in DNA: TGCAGTGCCCCGGGACTACCGACCTACGAGCAGTACTTC.

The sample holds many counts of this clonotype. The V and J genes are TRBV28 and TRBJ2-5, with D perhaps given as TRBD1 or TRBD2 (5 bases each). Germline CDR1 reads MDHEN; CDR2 reads SYDVKM. V was clipped by 6 bases and J by 3 bases, with 11 bases between them. The length of the CDR3 is 13 residues. The CDR3 bases are TGTGCCAGCAGCCCCGGGACGAAAGAGACCCAGTACTTC. Protein: CASSPGTKETQYF.

V gene TRBV28 combines with J gene TRBJ2-3; D ambiguous. The V and J ends lost 8 bases and 6 bases respectively, with 21 bases between them. CDR1 is MDHEN and CDR2 is SYDVKM in the germline V gene. The CDR3 has 15 amino acids. The CDR3 nucleotides are TGTGCCAGCTCACCCCCGGGCTTAGGTGGTGATACGCAGTATTTT. Translation: CASSPPGLGGDTQYF.

In its sample, this clonotype was seen many times. This chain connects TRBV7-2 to TRBJ1-4, with D possibly being TRBD1 (6 bases). The germline V gene has CDR1 SGHTA and CDR2 FQGNSA. There are 14 residues in the CDR3. The V end lost 5 bases, the J end lost 2 bases, and 9 bases lay between the germline ends. The DNA for the CDR3 is TGTGCCAGCAGCCCGGGGGCGACTAATGAAAAACTGTTTTTT. Its protein product is CASSPGATNEKLFF.

As to this clonotype: This may come from a read error, since a much larger clone is one base off. Since the CDR3 does not end with the conserved phenylalanine or tryptophan, this likely comes from a read error. The chain employs TRBV27 and TRBJ1-3, with 7 bases aligning to TRBD1. V dropped 5 bases and J dropped 2; count of bases not matched to a gene: 3. Germline V CDR1 and CDR2: MNHEY, SMNVEV (reference sequence). The CDR3 runs to 14 residues. The CDR3 spells CASSPGTAGNTIYL. CDR3 DNA sequence: TGTGCCAGCAGTCCAGGGACAGCTGGAAACACCATATATCTT.

This chain joins TRBV18 and TRBJ1-3, with TRBD1 matching 9 bases. The CDR3 is 15 amino acids. The ends lost 5 bases at V and 3 bases at J; junction bases unmatched: 5. Germline V gives CDR1 KGHSH, CDR2 LQKENI. CDR3 protein: CASSFGQGSGNTIYF. The CDR3 nucleotides read TGTGCCAGCTCATTTGGACAGGGGAGTGGAAACACCATATATTTT.

This clonotype was counted a few times. The chain is built from TRBV15 and TRBJ2-7; weak D call: TRBD2 (6 bases). This CDR3 is built from 15 residues. Trimming shortened V by 3 bases and J by 0 bases, and 12 bases separated the two germline ends. CDR1 LNHNV and CDR2 YYDKDF come from the germline V gene (reference sequence). The CDR3 loop reads CATSSGGALSYEQYF. The CDR3, as DNA: TGTGCCACCAGCAGTGGCGGGGCCCTCTCCTACGAGCAGTACTTC.

This clonotype was counted many times. The genes are TRBV6-2 or TRBV6-3 and TRBJ1-2, with unresolved D. From germline, CDR1 is MNHEY and CDR2 SVGEGT. CDR3 length: 14 amino acids. The V gene lost 9 bases and the J gene lost 4 bases, with 18 bases spanning the gap. CDR3 sequence: CASGRKVSTYGYTF. DNA of the CDR3: TGTGCCAGTGGTCGAAAGGTATCCACCTATGGCTACACCTTC.